The entry below describes one T cell receptor (beta chain). The method was immunoSEQ multiplex PCR; TCRdb's version includes in-frame clones alone and lacks a portion of them. The sample includes about 59,000 clones, about nine tenths of them seen just once. The CDR3 has 14 residues. The germline CDR1 and CDR2 sequences are SEHNR and FQNEAQ (reference sequence). V was trimmed by 6 bases and J by 5 bases, leaving 16 bases between them. The data belong to a study of blood T cell repertoires in COVID-19. This receptor was obtained from a human donor in a cohort sampled during active COVID-19. The V call is TRBV7-9, the J call TRBJ2-5; TRBD2 might be the D (7 bases). The sequencing input was peripheral blood. The CDR3 here is CASSAEGGGETQYF. The CDR3 nucleotides are TGTGCCAGCAGTGCGGAGGGGGGAGGGGAGACCCAGTACTTC.